This TCR beta chain derives from a study of cytomegalovirus exposure and HLA in healthy donors. On the study more broadly: There were roughly 110 million unique TCR beta sequences, drawn from 150 million to 200 million T cells, in an earlier analysis. Findings of the study overall: Earlier results showed most TCR beta V segments being productive about 90% or about 30% of the time. TCR beta sequences numbering 15,000 to 20,000 were associated with HLA alleles at 0.05 false discovery rate in a later analysis.

As for this clone: The antigen is undetermined.

The PCR used 60 Vbeta and 13 Jbeta primers. As processed by the authors: A later analysis counted some 87 million unique TCR beta chains, around 10 million shared. Libraries were prepared by immunoSEQ multiplex PCR; TCRdb keeps only in-frame clonotypes and omits some of them. D and trimming come from the DNA, and the V and J calls and clone size come from that table. The profile covers over 150,000 clones, with about 80% appearing a single time and 1.3% taken by the ten largest. Between the trimmed V and J ends, which lost 5 bases and 0 bases, there was a span of 11 bases. The CDR3 extends over 15 amino acids. Germline CDR1 SGHNT, CDR2 YENEEA.

The V call is TRBV11-3, the J call TRBJ2-1; tentative D call: TRBD2 (6 bases). This clonotype was sampled from a woman in her forties or fifties in good health and CMV-seronegative. Sequences were obtained from PBMCs. The CDR3 sequence: CASSPGLISYNEQFF. The DNA for the CDR3 is TGTGCCAGCAGCCCGGGACTGATCTCCTACAATGAGCAGTTCTTC.